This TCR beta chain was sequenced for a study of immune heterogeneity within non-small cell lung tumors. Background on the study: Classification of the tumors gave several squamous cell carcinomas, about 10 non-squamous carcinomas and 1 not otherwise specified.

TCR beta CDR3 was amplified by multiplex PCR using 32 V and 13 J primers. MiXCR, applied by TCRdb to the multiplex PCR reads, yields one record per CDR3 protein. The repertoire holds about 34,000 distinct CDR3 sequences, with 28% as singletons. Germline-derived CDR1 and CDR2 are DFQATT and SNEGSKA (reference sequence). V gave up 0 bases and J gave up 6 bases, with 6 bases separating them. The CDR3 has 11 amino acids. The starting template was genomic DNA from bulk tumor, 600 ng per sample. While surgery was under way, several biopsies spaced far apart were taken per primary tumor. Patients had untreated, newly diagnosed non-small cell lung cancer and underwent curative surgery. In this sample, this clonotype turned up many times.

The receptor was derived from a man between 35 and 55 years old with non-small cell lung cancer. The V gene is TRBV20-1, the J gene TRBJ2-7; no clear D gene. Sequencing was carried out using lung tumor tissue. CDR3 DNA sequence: TGCAGTGCTAGAGATCATGGCGAGCAGTACTTC. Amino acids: CSARDHGEQYF.